The present TCR beta chain was sequenced within a study of blood T cell repertoires in COVID-19. The overall study: The United States, Italy and Spain were the sources of the acute and convalescent COVID-19 samples. T cells, B-cell-depleted T cells, or PBMCs provided the cDNA or gDNA that served as material.

As originally analysed: Cell counts per sample came from amplifying reference gene primers. Here immunoSEQ multiplex PCR was the method, and the copy in TCRdb shows in-frame clones only, minus some. V and J calls plus clone size are reproduced from that table; the DNA served to infer D and trimming. The table includes 110,000 to 150,000 clones, about 86% detected once. This clone has only one observation. Germline CDR1 is SGHNT and CDR2 is YYREEE (reference sequence). Trimming took 2 bases from V and 2 from J, leaving 7 bases between them. This CDR3 spans 13 amino acids. Sample: peripheral blood. The receptor was derived from a woman aged 80 or over with acute or convalescent COVID-19. The chain combines TRBV5-4 with TRBJ1-2; D gene ambiguous. CDR3 DNA sequence: TGTGCCAGCAGCTTCTCACAGAACTATGGCTACACCTTC. Its translation is CASSFSQNYGYTF.